This TCR beta chain is drawn from a study of identical twins. In TCRdb, the 5' RACE reads were re-called with MiXCR into one record per CDR3 protein. Of some 1,700,000 distinct CDR3 sequences listed, around a third are singletons. The CDR3 length is 12 residues. V was cut by 4 bases and J by 6 bases, with 10 bases left in between. Germline V CDR1 and CDR2: MGHDK, SYGVNS. Sequenced material: cord blood. This clonotype was obtained from a newborn girl in good health. The chain joins TRBV25-1 to TRBJ2-7; D remains ambiguous. DNA for the CDR3: TGTGCCAGCAGTGCCGATCTGGGCGAGCAGTACTTC. Its protein product is CASSADLGEQYF.